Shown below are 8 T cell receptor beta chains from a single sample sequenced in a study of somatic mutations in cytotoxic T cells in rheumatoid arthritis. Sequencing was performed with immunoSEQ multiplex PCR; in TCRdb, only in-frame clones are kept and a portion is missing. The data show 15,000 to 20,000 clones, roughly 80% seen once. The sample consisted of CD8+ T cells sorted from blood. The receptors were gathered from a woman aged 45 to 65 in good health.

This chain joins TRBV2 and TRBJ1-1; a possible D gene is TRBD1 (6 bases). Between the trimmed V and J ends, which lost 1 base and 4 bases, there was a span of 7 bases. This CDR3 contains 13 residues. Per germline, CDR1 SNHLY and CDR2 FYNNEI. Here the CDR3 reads CASSEGGGTEAFF. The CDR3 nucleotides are TGTGCCAGCAGTGAAGGAGGGGGCACTGAAGCTTTCTTT.

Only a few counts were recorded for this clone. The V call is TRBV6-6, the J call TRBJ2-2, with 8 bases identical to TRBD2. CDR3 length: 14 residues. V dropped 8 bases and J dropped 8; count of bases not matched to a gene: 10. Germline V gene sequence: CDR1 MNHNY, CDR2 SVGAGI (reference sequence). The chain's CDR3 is CASEDLAGSGELFF. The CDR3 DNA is TGTGCCAGCGAAGACTTAGCGGGGTCAGGGGAGCTGTTTTTT.

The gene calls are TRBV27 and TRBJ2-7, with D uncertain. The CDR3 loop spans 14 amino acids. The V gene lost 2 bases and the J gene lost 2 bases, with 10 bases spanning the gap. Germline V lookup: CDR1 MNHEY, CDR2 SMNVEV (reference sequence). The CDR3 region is CASSLGGTPYEQYF. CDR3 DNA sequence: TGTGCCAGCAGTTTAGGTGGTACACCCTACGAGCAGTACTTC.

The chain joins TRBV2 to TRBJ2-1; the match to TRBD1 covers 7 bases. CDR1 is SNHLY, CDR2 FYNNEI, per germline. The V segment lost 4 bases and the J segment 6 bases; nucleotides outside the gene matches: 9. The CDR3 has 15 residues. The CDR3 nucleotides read TGTGCCAGCAGTGGAGGGGGCGCGAAGGGCAATGAGCAGTTCTTC. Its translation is CASSGGGAKGNEQFF. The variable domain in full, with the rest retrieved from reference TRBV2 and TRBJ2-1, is EPEVTQTPSHQVTQMGQEVILRCVPISNHLYFYWYRQILGQKVEFLVSFYNNEISEKSEIFDDQFSVERPDGSNFTLKIRSTKLEDSAMYFCASSGGGAKGNEQFFGPGTRLTVL.

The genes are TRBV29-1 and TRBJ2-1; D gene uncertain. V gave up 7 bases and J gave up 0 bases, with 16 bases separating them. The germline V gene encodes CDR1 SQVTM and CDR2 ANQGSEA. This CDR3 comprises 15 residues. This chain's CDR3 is CSAASPQSSYNEQFF. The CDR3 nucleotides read TGCAGCGCCGCCTCACCCCAGAGCTCCTACAATGAGCAGTTCTTC.

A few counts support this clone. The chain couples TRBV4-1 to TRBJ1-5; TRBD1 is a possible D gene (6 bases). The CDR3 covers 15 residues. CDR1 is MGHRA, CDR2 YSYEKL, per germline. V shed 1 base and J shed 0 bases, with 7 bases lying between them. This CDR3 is CASSQARGSNQPQHF. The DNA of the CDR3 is TGCGCCAGCAGCCAAGCCAGGGGTAGCAATCAGCCCCAGCATTTT.

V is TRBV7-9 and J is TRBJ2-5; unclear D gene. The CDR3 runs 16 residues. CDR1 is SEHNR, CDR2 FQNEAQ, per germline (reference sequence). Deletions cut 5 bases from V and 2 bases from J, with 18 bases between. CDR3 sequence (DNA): TGTGCCAGCAGCCACATACAGAGAACTAATCAAGAGACCCAGTACTTC. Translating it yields CASSHIQRTNQETQYF.

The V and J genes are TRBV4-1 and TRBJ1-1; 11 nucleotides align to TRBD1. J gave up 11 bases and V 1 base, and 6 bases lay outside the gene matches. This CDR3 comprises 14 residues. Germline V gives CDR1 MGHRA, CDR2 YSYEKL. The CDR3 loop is CASSQVPGDRGAFF. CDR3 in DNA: TGCGCCAGCAGCCAAGTTCCGGGGGACAGGGGGGCTTTCTTT.